This passage covers 7 T cell receptor beta chains from one sample sequenced in a study of OX40 agonist ivuxolimab in advanced cancers. The protocol was immunoSEQ multiplex PCR, while the TCRdb copy is restricted to in-frame clones and leaves out a portion. The data show about 58,000 clones, roughly 80% seen once. This specimen was CD4+ or CD8+ T cells sorted from blood, taken in a trial of the OX40 agonist ivuxolimab. Every receptor here comes from an adult with an advanced solid tumor such as melanoma, head and neck, liver or kidney cancer.

The chain has TRBV29-1 and TRBJ2-3, with 9 bases fitting TRBD2. This CDR3 has 15 amino acids. V trimming: 4 bases; J trimming: 4 bases; junction bases outside the gene matches: 9. CDR1 and CDR2 (germline): SQVTM, ANQGSEA. CDR3 protein: CSVGGVAGDADTQYF. Here the CDR3 DNA reads TGCAGCGTTGGGGGGGTAGCGGGAGACGCAGATACGCAGTATTTT.

The J gene is TRBJ2-2, the V gene TRBV2; 8 bases fit TRBD2. The length of the CDR3 is 16 residues. Trimming cost V 6 bases and J 0 bases; bases outside gene matches: 6. Germline values: CDR1 SNHLY, CDR2 FYNNEI. The CDR3 coding sequence is TGTGCCAGCAGCTACCTAGCGGGTCCGAACACCGGGGAGCTGTTTTTT. The encoded protein is CASSYLAGPNTGELFF.

This clone was counted once. V gene TRBV7-6 combines with J gene TRBJ1-1; D not certain. From germline, CDR1 is SGHVS and CDR2 FNYEAQ. This CDR3 has 15 residues. V was clipped by 1 base and J by 4 bases, with 13 bases between them. The CDR3 sequence is CASSLGGQEGTEAFF. The CDR3 DNA reads TGTGCCAGCAGCTTAGGCGGCCAAGAGGGCACTGAAGCTTTCTTT.

This chain connects TRBV5-1 to TRBJ1-4; D is uncertain. V was clipped by 4 bases and J by 6 bases, with 13 bases between them. Germline assignment: CDR1 SGHRS and CDR2 YFSETQ. There are 14 residues in the CDR3. The chain's CDR3 is CASSPTPGHEKLFF. The CDR3 DNA reads as TGCGCCAGCAGCCCCACTCCGGGCCATGAAAAACTGTTTTTT.

The chain uses TRBV7-3 and TRBJ2-6, with D tentatively TRBD1 (5 bases). Germline values: CDR1 SGHTA, CDR2 FQGTGA. Trimming left V 2 bases short and J 3 bases short, with 17 bases between. The CDR3 consists of 18 residues. The CDR3 coding sequence is TGTGCCAGCAGCTTACAGTCAGGGAATAGTGGTGGGGCCAACGTCCTGACTTTC. It encodes CASSLQSGNSGGANVLTF.

V gene TRBV7-6 combines with J gene TRBJ2-7, with D possibly matching TRBD1 (5 bases). V was shortened by 1 base and J by 5 bases, with 9 bases between the two germline ends. Germline V CDR1 and CDR2: SGHVS, FNYEAQ. The CDR3 runs 13 residues. The CDR3 loop reads CASSLGRGDEQYF. Written as DNA, the CDR3 is TGTGCCAGCAGCTTAGGTAGGGGTGACGAGCAGTACTTC.

This rearrangement joins TRBV30 to TRBJ1-1; 11 bases fit TRBD1. After removal of 5 bases from V and 11 bases from J, the junction contained 7 bases not matched to a gene. Looked up from germline, CDR1 is GTSNPN and CDR2 is SVGIG (reference sequence). The CDR3 totals 12 residues. The CDR3, as DNA: TGTGCCTGGGGACAGGGGGCTAGTGTGGCTTTCTTT. Protein sequence: CAWGQGASVAFF.